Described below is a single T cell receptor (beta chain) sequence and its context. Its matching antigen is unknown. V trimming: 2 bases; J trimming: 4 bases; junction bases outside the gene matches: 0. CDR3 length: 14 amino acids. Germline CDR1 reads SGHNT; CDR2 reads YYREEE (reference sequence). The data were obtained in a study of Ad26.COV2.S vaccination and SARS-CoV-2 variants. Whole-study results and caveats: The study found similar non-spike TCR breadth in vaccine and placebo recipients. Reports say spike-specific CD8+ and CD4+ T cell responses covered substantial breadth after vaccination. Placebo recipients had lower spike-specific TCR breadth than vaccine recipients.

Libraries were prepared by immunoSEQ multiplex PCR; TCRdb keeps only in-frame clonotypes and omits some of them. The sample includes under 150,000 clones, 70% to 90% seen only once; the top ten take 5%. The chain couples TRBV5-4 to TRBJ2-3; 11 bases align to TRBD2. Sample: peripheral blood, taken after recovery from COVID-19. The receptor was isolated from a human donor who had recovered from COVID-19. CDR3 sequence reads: CASSFSGGADTQYF. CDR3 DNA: TGTGCCAGCAGCTTTAGCGGGGGGGCAGATACGCAGTATTTT.